This TCR beta chain was identified during a study of early T cells in non-severe SARS-CoV-2 infection. Attachment of unique molecular identifiers was made to individual cDNA molecules. Using its own MiXCR run on the 5' RACE reads, TCRdb lists one record per CDR3 protein. The sample holds over 75,000 distinct CDR3 sequences, just under 15% seen once. Study findings and constraints: Anti-spike CD8 responses were favored by VDJdb matching, which missed private and CD4 specificities.

On this clonotype itself: As yet, its antigen is unknown.

The CDR3 covers 15 residues. The trim removed 5 bases at V and 6 bases at J, leaving 9 bases unmatched. CDR1 and CDR2 (germline): MNHNS, SASEGT. The specimen sequenced was whole blood. The V gene is TRBV6-1, the J gene TRBJ2-5; 10 bases are shared with TRBD2. This receptor was taken from an adult who was a healthcare worker with PCR-confirmed SARS-CoV-2 infection or an uninfected control (not recorded which). CDR3 sequence (DNA): TGTGCCAGCAGTCAACTAGCGGGGCTTTCCCAGACCCAGTACTTC. Its translation is CASSQLAGLSQTQYF.